These 18 T cell receptor beta chains share one sample of origin, sequenced in a study of regulatory T cells in long-lasting Graves disease. Time point indicated: newly diagnosed GD, antithyroid drugs for less than 3 months. After RNA was extracted from PBMCs, the TCR library was made from it. Construction of the TCR beta libraries employed iRepertoire HTBI primers in conjunction with Arm-PCR of CDR3 regions. MiXCR, run by TCRdb on the multiplex PCR reads, gives a single entry per CDR3 protein. The table includes approximately 540,000 distinct CDR3 sequences, more than 10% detected once. The same data also went into a second study, on T cells in Graves' hyperthyroidism and ophthalmopathy.

Sample: peripheral blood mononuclear cells (PBMCs), taken at new diagnosis, from a patient treated with antithyroid drugs. The origin of the receptors is a woman aged 30 to 39 with Graves disease.

This clonotype was counted many times. The J gene is TRBJ2-3, the V gene TRBV28; no definite D call. Germline CDR1 reads MDHEN; CDR2 reads SYDVKM. This CDR3 has 13 residues. V was cut by 3 bases and J by 2 bases, with 6 bases left in between. Here the CDR3 reads CASSFVHTDTQYF. The CDR3 region has the DNA TGTGCCAGCAGTTTCGTCCACACAGATACGCAGTATTTT. Variable domain in full (rest from reference TRBV28 and TRBJ2-3): DVKVTQSSRYLVKRTGEKVFLECVQDMDHENMFWYRQDPGLGLRLIYFSYDVKMKEKGDIPEGYSVSREKKERFSLILESASTNQTSMYLCASSFVHTDTQYFGPGTRLTVL.

There are a few counts of this clonotype. The V call is TRBV10-2, the J call TRBJ2-1; D is possibly TRBD2 (7 bases). Germline CDR1 reads WSHSY; CDR2 reads SAAADI. The CDR3 is 17 residues long. The V end lost 8 bases, the J end lost 0 bases, and 20 bases lay between the germline ends. CDR3 protein: CASSGPGGLSSYNEQFF. The DNA of the CDR3 is TGCGCCAGCTCGGGCCCGGGGGGCCTGAGCTCCTACAATGAGCAGTTCTTC.

This clonotype was recorded at least ten times. V gene TRBV5-6 combines with J gene TRBJ2-7; either TRBD1 or TRBD2 may fit D (5 bases each). The CDR3 spans 14 residues. V was trimmed by 7 bases and J by 1 base, leaving 15 bases between them. CDR1 and CDR2 from the germline V gene are SGHDT and YYEEEE. The CDR3: CASPPGTPSYEQYF. The CDR3 DNA reads TGTGCCAGCCCCCCCGGGACCCCATCCTACGAGCAGTACTTC.

This clonotype has more than one count but fewer than ten. J is TRBJ2-7 and V is TRBV4-3, with D unclear. The germline gives CDR1 LGHNA, CDR2 YSLEER. The CDR3 is made up of 14 amino acids. Trimming shortened V by 0 bases and J by 2 bases, and 8 bases separated the two germline ends. The CDR3 loop reads CASSQDFTTYEQYF. For the CDR3, the DNA is TGCGCCAGCAGCCAAGATTTCACAACCTACGAGCAGTACTTC.

This clonotype was recorded many times. V gene TRBV2 combines with J gene TRBJ2-1; unclear D gene. From germline, CDR1 is SNHLY and CDR2 FYNNEI. The CDR3 runs to 11 residues. Trimming stripped 6 bases from V and 7 bases from J, with 7 bases between. The CDR3 DNA sequence: TGTGCCAGCAGAACAGTTAATGAGCAGTTCTTC. Translating it yields CASRTVNEQFF. Together with reference TRBV2 and TRBJ2-1, the CDR3 gives the full variable domain: EPEVTQTPSHQVTQMGQEVILRCVPISNHLYFYWYRQILGQKVEFLVSFYNNEISEKSEIFDDQFSVERPDGSNFTLKIRSTKLEDSAMYFCASRTVNEQFFGPGTRLTVL.

A single count supports this clonotype. V usage is TRBV3-1 and J usage is TRBJ2-2; TRBD1 or TRBD2 may be the D gene (6 bases each). Deletions cut 1 base from V and 3 bases from J, with 21 bases between. Germline CDR1 reads LGHDT; CDR2 reads YNNKEL (reference sequence). This CDR3 has 19 residues. The CDR3 region is CASSQGPTTDSGYTGELFF. In DNA, the CDR3 is TGTGCCAGCAGCCAAGGCCCGACTACGGACAGCGGGTACACCGGGGAGCTGTTTTTT.

This CDR3 reads CAISEPHRGTDTQYF. The CDR3 DNA sequence: TGTGCCATCAGTGAGCCACACAGGGGCACAGATACGCAGTATTTT. The chain employs TRBV10-3 and TRBJ2-3; D perhaps matches TRBD1 (6 bases). The CDR3 totals 15 residues. Germline values: CDR1 ENHRY, CDR2 SYGVKD. V lost 2 bases to trimming and J lost 1 base, with 10 bases between them.

V gene TRBV7-2 combines with J gene TRBJ2-3; TRBD2 matches 9 bases. Germline lookup yields CDR1 SGHTA and CDR2 FQGNSA. The V and J ends lost 7 bases and 3 bases, in that order; junction bases with no gene match: 8. This CDR3 has 15 residues. The DNA of the CDR3 is TGTGCCAGCACCCCCGGACTAGCGAGGACAGATACGCAGTATTTT. Amino acid sequence: CASTPGLARTDTQYF.

This clonotype was detected ten times or more. J is TRBJ2-3 and V is TRBV6-2 or TRBV6-3; 7 bases map to TRBD2. V gave up 5 bases and J gave up 6 bases; unmatched junction bases: 14. CDR1 is MNHEY and CDR2 is SVGEGT in the germline V gene. The CDR3 has 16 amino acids. CDR3 DNA sequence: TGTGCCAGCAGTGGGGGGGAGGGGAGGGTCGAGGATACGCAGTATTTT. Translation: CASSGGEGRVEDTQYF.

This clonotype was recorded a few times. This chain links TRBV20-1 with TRBJ2-5, with a possible D match to TRBD2 (6 bases). The length of the CDR3 is 19 residues. Germline-derived CDR1 and CDR2 are DFQATT and SNEGSKA (reference sequence). Between the trimmed V and J ends, which lost 0 bases and 5 bases, there was a span of 28 bases. CDR3 coding DNA: TGCAGTGCTAGAGATCTTGGAGGGTTTGAGCTTCGGATCTGGGAGACCCAGTACTTC. This sequence encodes CSARDLGGFELRIWETQYF.

The chain has TRBV20-1 and TRBJ2-7; 10 bases are a match to TRBD2. The germline gives CDR1 DFQATT, CDR2 SNEGSKA (reference sequence). V was clipped by 1 base and J by 2 bases; unmatched bases: 5. The CDR3 has 15 amino acids. CDR3 coding DNA: TGCAGTGCTAGAGGTCAAGCGGGAGGGCCCTACGAGCAGTACTTC. Amino acids: CSARGQAGGPYEQYF.

Only a few counts were recorded for this clonotype. The CDR3 nucleotides read TGTGCCAGCAGCTTAGCTTGGGGACCAGGAGATACGCAGTATTTT. This sequence encodes CASSLAWGPGDTQYF. The V and J genes are TRBV7-9 and TRBJ2-3, with D tentatively TRBD1 or TRBD2 (5 bases each). The CDR3 consists of 15 residues. Per the germline V gene, CDR1 is SEHNR and CDR2 is FQNEAQ (reference sequence). The germline V and J ends were trimmed by 0 bases and 5 bases, with 12 bases remaining between them.

The chain is built from TRBV6-1 and TRBJ1-1; maybe TRBD1 (5 bases). CDR3 length: 14 amino acids. V dropped 7 bases and J dropped 7 bases, with 19 bases sitting between them. Germline V gene sequence: CDR1 MNHNS, CDR2 SASEGT. CDR3 sequence (DNA): TGTGCCAGCACCGTCGGTGTTGGGGCTGGTGAAGCTTTCTTT. It translates to CASTVGVGAGEAFF.

The rearrangement joins TRBV20-1 to TRBJ2-3; no clear D. CDR3 length: 12 residues. The V and J ends lost 0 bases and 6 bases respectively, with 7 bases between them. Germline CDR1 reads DFQATT; CDR2 reads SNEGSKA (reference sequence). The CDR3 sequence: CSARDSPDTQYF. CDR3 bases: TGCAGTGCTAGAGATTCCCCCGATACGCAGTATTTT.

This clonotype was recorded a few times. The chain combines TRBV20-1 with TRBJ1-5; D remains unclear. The V end was cut by 7 bases, the J end by 7 bases, with 14 bases between. Germline CDR1 reads DFQATT; CDR2 reads SNEGSKA (reference sequence). The CDR3 sequence is 12 residues long. CDR3 nucleotides: TGCAGTGGGGTTTTGGGCAGCCAGCCCCAGCATTTT. Encoded protein: CSGVLGSQPQHF.

This clonotype was counted many times. This sequence joins TRBV20-1 and TRBJ1-4; D call uncertain. This CDR3 spans 12 amino acids. Trimming shortened V by 0 bases and J by 8 bases, and 7 bases separated the two germline ends. From germline, CDR1 is DFQATT and CDR2 SNEGSKA (reference sequence). The CDR3 protein is CSARENWEKLFF. Here the CDR3 DNA reads TGCAGTGCTAGAGAGAATTGGGAAAAACTGTTTTTT.

This clonotype was recorded many times. The rearrangement uses TRBV11-2 and TRBJ1-5; D is possibly TRBD1 (6 bases). The CDR3 runs to 16 residues. Trimming removed 1 base from V and 2 bases from J, with 12 bases in between. Per germline, CDR1 SGHAT and CDR2 FQNNGV. The CDR3 coding sequence is TGTGCCAGCAGCTTAGTCTTCTCAGGGGGCAATCAGCCCCAGCATTTT. Translating it yields CASSLVFSGGNQPQHF.

The chain joins TRBV28 to TRBJ1-1; D not resolved. The germline V gene encodes CDR1 MDHEN and CDR2 SYDVKM. Between the trimmed V and J ends, which lost 7 bases and 11 bases, there was a span of 20 bases. The length of the CDR3 is 13 residues. The CDR3 DNA reads as TGTGCCAGCAAGTGGCTTACCCCAGGCCGGGCTTTCTTT. This encodes CASKWLTPGRAFF.